This T cell receptor beta chain was captured in a study of T cell repertoires in cytomegalovirus infection. Study information: Public TCR beta signatures indicated both CMV infection and matching HLA type.

TCRdb processed the reads anew with MiXCR; each CDR3 protein has one entry. The sample records about 740,000 distinct CDR3 sequences, 33% being singletons. The germline V gene encodes CDR1 SGHNT and CDR2 YYREEE (reference sequence). The CDR3 is 14 residues long. The V and J ends lost 3 bases and 2 bases respectively, with 12 bases between them. This clonotype has more than one count but fewer than ten. What it recognizes is unknown. The sequencing here drew on cultured PBMCs, taken from culture after CMV antigen stimulation. The V and J genes are TRBV5-4 and TRBJ2-7; a weak D match, TRBD1 (6 bases). This TCR derives from a human donor in good health (CMV status not recorded). Some clones in this sample may be carry-over from other donors' samples. CDR3 residues: CASSYRDNPYEQYF. In DNA, the CDR3 is TGTGCCAGCAGCTACCGGGACAACCCCTACGAGCAGTACTTC.